This TCR beta chain was recovered during a study of neurological immune-mediated disorders. Overall study findings and caveats: The absence of any CDR3 amino acid sequence shared by expanded clones across subjects suggests that repertoires were private in all groups.

This clonotype was observed many times. As yet, its antigen is unknown. A single record per CDR3 protein comes from TCRdb applying MiXCR to the 5' RACE reads. The sample lists 25,000 to 40,000 distinct CDR3 sequences, about 1.4% occurring once. The material sequenced was PBMCs. This TCR was sampled from a young woman with multiple sclerosis.

CDR3 nucleotides: TGTGCCAGCAGCCAAAAAGTCAACAGAAGTGGTAGCAATCAGCCCCAGCATTTT. Protein product: CASSQKVNRSGSNQPQHF. The gene calls are TRBV11-1 and TRBJ1-5, with unresolved D. CDR3 length equals 18 residues. Trimming took 5 bases from V and 0 from J, leaving 20 bases between them. In germline, CDR1 is SGHAT, CDR2 FQDESV (reference sequence).